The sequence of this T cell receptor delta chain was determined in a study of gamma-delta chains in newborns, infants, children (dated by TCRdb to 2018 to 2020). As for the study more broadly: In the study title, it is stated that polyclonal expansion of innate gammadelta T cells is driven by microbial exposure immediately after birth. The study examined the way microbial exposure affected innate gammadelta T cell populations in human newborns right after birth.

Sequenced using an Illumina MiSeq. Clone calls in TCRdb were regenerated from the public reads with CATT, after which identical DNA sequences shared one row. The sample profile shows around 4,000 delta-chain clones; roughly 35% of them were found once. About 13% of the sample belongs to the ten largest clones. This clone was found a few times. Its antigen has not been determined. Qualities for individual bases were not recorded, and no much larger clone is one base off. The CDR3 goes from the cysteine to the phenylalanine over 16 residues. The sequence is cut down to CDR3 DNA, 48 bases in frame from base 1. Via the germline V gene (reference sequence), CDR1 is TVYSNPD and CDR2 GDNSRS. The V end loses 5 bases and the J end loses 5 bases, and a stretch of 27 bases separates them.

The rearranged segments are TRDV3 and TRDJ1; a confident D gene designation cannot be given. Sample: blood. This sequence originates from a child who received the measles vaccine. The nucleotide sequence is TGTGCCGCCGACGTCAGCTCCTCCCTCGGGAGGGATAAACTCATCTTT. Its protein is CAADVSSSLGRDKLIF.